This T cell receptor beta chain is from a study of OX40 agonist ivuxolimab in advanced cancers. The wider study: Given to patients was ivuxolimab, an agonistic anti-OX40 (CD134) antibody. Anti-PD-1, anti-PD-L1 or anti-CTLA-4 therapy given earlier was allowed, and 35% to 50% had some. The study, taken as a whole, reports: Expanded clones belonging to CD8+ T cells outnumbered, on average, those of CD4+.

Per the germline V gene, CDR1 is SGHAT and CDR2 is FQNNGV. Trimming took off 4 bases at V and 2 bases at J, with 14 bases between the two ends. This CDR3 contains 15 residues. Patients with a history of autoimmune disease or on systemic immunosuppression were excluded. Points on this clone: What it binds is unknown.

Generated by immunoSEQ multiplex PCR, the TCRdb table keeps only in-frame clones and is missing some. The repertoire holds about 46,000 clones, just over 85% seen once, with approximately 53% in the top ten. Specimen: CD4+ or CD8+ T cells sorted from blood, collected in a trial of the OX40 agonist ivuxolimab. The genes are TRBV11-2 and TRBJ1-2; perhaps TRBD1 as D (6 bases). The TCR sequence derives from an adult with an advanced solid tumor such as melanoma, head and neck, liver or kidney cancer. The chain's CDR3 is CASSSIIDRNYGYTF. DNA of the CDR3: TGTGCCAGCAGCTCCATAATTGACAGGAACTATGGCTACACCTTC.